The T cell receptor beta chain described here comes from a study of CD4 T cells in relation to SARS-CoV-2 and coronaviruses. Whole-study context: After nine to eleven days of antigen culture, PBMC TCR beta CDR3s were sequenced. Convalescent patients were under ten males and 4 females; two were Hispanic.

Whole-study findings and limits: The cross-reactivity analysis covered only spike protein, not other viral proteins. According to naive versus memory sequencing, detected responses are memory recall, not newly primed.

The assay was immunoSEQ multiplex PCR, and TCRdb's table has in-frame clones only and misses some. The sample contains about 37,000 clones, approximately 81% of which appear only once. In regard to this clone: Its matching antigen is unknown.

V dropped 4 bases and J dropped 4 bases, with 13 bases sitting between them. The germline CDR1 and CDR2 sequences are LGHNA and YNFKEQ. The CDR3 extends over 15 amino acids. Material: naive CD4+ T cells from PBMCs, cultured in vitro. Regarding subset: naive CD4+ T cells isolated by negative enrichment. The gene calls are TRBV4-2 and TRBJ2-2; a possible D gene is TRBD1 (7 bases). The clonotype originates from an adult with COVID-19. Here the CDR3 DNA reads TGTGCCAGCAGCCGATCCCAGGGGGGCACCGGGGAGCTGTTTTTT. Encoded protein: CASSRSQGGTGELFF.